What follows are 15 T cell receptor beta chains derived from one specimen sequenced in a study of read filtering for tumor transcriptome and immune sequencing. Molecular barcoded adaptors covering alpha/delta and beta/gamma chains were used on approximately 400 ng RNA. TCRdb independently ran MiXCR on the reads; one entry per CDR3 protein. The repertoire includes a few hundred distinct CDR3 sequences, over 60% of them detected once, and around 42% sits in the top ten. The material sequenced was a population of CD138-negative cells sorted from bone marrow. Receptors were obtained from a donor at least 40 years old with multiple myeloma. This table probably holds off-target reads from a library built for another chain.

The V and J genes are TRBV29-1 and TRBJ2-1, with D perhaps TRBD2 (5 bases). Trimming shortened V by 4 bases and J by 5 bases, and 15 bases separated the two germline ends. Germline V CDR1 and CDR2: SQVTM, ANQGSEA. The CDR3 sequence is 14 residues long. This chain's CDR3 is CSVVTSRGNNEQFF. The CDR3 DNA is TGCAGCGTTGTTACCAGCCGGGGAAACAATGAGCAGTTCTTC.

J is TRBJ1-5 and V is TRBV6-2 or TRBV6-3; 8 bases are a match to TRBD1. Trimming took 6 bases from V and 7 from J; bases not matched to a gene: 14. CDR3 length: 16 residues. Germline assignment: CDR1 MNHEY and CDR2 SVGEGT. The CDR3 DNA follows: TGTGCCAGCAGAACCTTTGGACAGGGTGCTGAACAGCCCCAGCATTTT. Protein product: CASRTFGQGAEQPQHF.

The chain couples TRBV5-1 to TRBJ2-5; the match to TRBD2 covers 9 bases. The CDR3 has 17 amino acids. The ends lost 3 bases at V and 1 base at J; junction bases unmatched: 10. Looked up from germline, CDR1 is SGHRS and CDR2 is YFSETQ. For the CDR3, the DNA is TGCGCCAGCAGCTCCCTCCTTAGCGGGAGTACCCAAGAGACCCAGTACTTC. Its translation: CASSSLLSGSTQETQYF.

V is TRBV19 and J is TRBJ2-1; 8 bases are shared with TRBD2. Germline CDR1 LNHDA, CDR2 SQIVND (reference sequence). V lost 5 bases and J lost 2; bases outside the gene matches: 17. The CDR3 sequence is 19 residues long. The CDR3 is CASSSDSSGGLSTYNEQFF. The CDR3 DNA reads as TGTGCCAGTAGTTCCGACTCAAGCGGGGGCCTCAGCACCTACAATGAGCAGTTCTTC.

With respect to this clonotype: Without the conserved terminal phenylalanine or tryptophan, this CDR3 likely stems from a read error. V and J are TRBV28 and TRBJ2-5, with 8 bases aligning to TRBD1. The trim removed 1 base at V and 1 base at J, leaving 5 bases unmatched. Germline V CDR1 and CDR2: MDHEN, SYDVKM. This CDR3 has 16 residues. Written as DNA, the CDR3 is TGTGCCAGCAGTTTATACAGGGGGACCTTCCAAGAGACCCAGTACCTC. As protein: CASSLYRGTFQETQYL.

This chain uses TRBV29-1 with TRBJ2-1; TRBD2 agrees at 14 bases. Germline V gives CDR1 SQVTM, CDR2 ANQGSEA. CDR3 length: 16 residues. V gave up 6 bases and J gave up 5 bases; unmatched junction bases: 9. The CDR3 DNA follows: TGCAGCGTAGGGACTAGCGGGAGTACGGCACACAATGAGCAGTTCTTC. Translated: CSVGTSGSTAHNEQFF.

In this sample, this clonotype turned up a few times. The chain links TRBV27 to TRBJ1-1; D is undetermined. V lost 2 bases to trimming and J lost 3 bases, with 7 bases between them. Germline V lookup: CDR1 MNHEY, CDR2 SMNVEV (reference sequence). The CDR3 is 13 residues long. CDR3 protein: CASSLRRDTEAFF. The CDR3 nucleotides read TGTGCCAGCAGTTTACGGAGGGACACTGAAGCTTTCTTT.

This clonotype was found a few times. The rearrangement links TRBV11-3 to TRBJ2-7; no firm D call. From germline, CDR1 is SGHNT and CDR2 YENEEA. Trimming shortened V by 1 base and J by 2 bases, and 6 bases separated the two germline ends. The CDR3 loop spans 13 amino acids. The CDR3 here is CASSLVRAYEQYF. The CDR3 region has the DNA TGTGCCAGCAGCTTAGTTCGCGCCTACGAGCAGTACTTC.

V is TRBV20-1 and J is TRBJ2-7; no clear D gene. The ends were cut back, 3 bases at V and 1 base at J, with 7 bases in the middle. The CDR3 totals 12 residues. CDR1 DFQATT and CDR2 SNEGSKA come from the germline V gene (reference sequence). As DNA, the CDR3 is TGCAGTGCTAGCCAACAGTCCTACGAGCAGTACTTC. Protein: CSASQQSYEQYF.

The chain has TRBV24-1 and TRBJ1-5, with D perhaps matching TRBD1 (5 bases). CDR1 is KGHDR and CDR2 is SFDVKD in the germline V gene. CDR3 size: 13 residues. The V end was cut by 5 bases, the J end by 8 bases, with 12 bases between. In DNA, the CDR3 is TGTGCCACCAGTGCGGGGCACTCTAAGCCCCAGCATTTT. Translating it yields CATSAGHSKPQHF.

The chain combines TRBV29-1 with TRBJ1-1; maybe TRBD1 (5 bases). CDR3 size: 10 residues. Deletions cut 7 bases from V and 12 bases from J, with 15 bases between. In germline, CDR1 is SQVTM, CDR2 ANQGSEA. Written as DNA, the CDR3 is TGCAGCGCCGAAGGCAGGGAAACTTTCTTT. Its translation is CSAEGRETFF.

The chain is built from TRBV20-1 and TRBJ2-1; TRBD1 is a possible D gene (6 bases). In germline, CDR1 is DFQATT, CDR2 SNEGSKA (reference sequence). Trimming cost V 0 bases and J 9 bases, with 15 bases left between them. The CDR3 loop spans 14 amino acids. The DNA of the CDR3 is TGCAGTGCTAGAGAGCGCCAGGGGATTACTGAGCAGTTCTTC. This codes for CSARERQGITEQFF.

The chain carries TRBV20-1 and TRBJ2-7, with D uncertain. This CDR3 is built from 12 residues. Per germline, CDR1 DFQATT and CDR2 SNEGSKA (reference sequence). Between the trimmed V and J ends, which lost 6 bases and 2 bases, there was a span of 11 bases. In nucleotides, the CDR3 is TGCAGTGCCCTTACACGGACCTACGAGCAGTACTTC. Translation: CSALTRTYEQYF.

This clonotype was counted a few times. The chain uses TRBV12-3 or TRBV12-4 and TRBJ2-4; D perhaps matches TRBD1 (6 bases). The CDR3 length is 15 residues. Trimming pared 5 bases from V and 0 bases from J, leaving 11 bases between. CDR3 residues: CASSERTVAKNIQYF. The CDR3 region has the DNA TGTGCCAGCAGTGAACGGACAGTAGCCAAAAACATTCAGTACTTC.

Sample share makes this clonotype hyperexpanded. The CDR3 DNA follows: TGTGCCAGCAGCCCGGACAAGCCCATGTGGGCCGAGCAGTACTTC. Its protein product is CASSPDKPMWAEQYF. This sequence joins TRBV6-6 and TRBJ2-7, with D possibly matching TRBD1 (5 bases). CDR3 length: 15 amino acids. V dropped 6 bases and J dropped 6 bases, with 21 bases sitting between them. The germline gives CDR1 MNHNY, CDR2 SVGAGI (reference sequence).